The 21 T cell receptor beta chains in this list originate from one sample, sequenced in a study of early T cells in non-severe SARS-CoV-2 infection (dated by TCRdb to 2020 to 2023). The library was made by 5' RACE. The run used a NextSeq 500. The public reads were reanalyzed by TCRdb: fastp trimming at Q25, MiXCR alignment, in-frame beta chains only. Rows with a matching CDR3 protein are joined into one entry that keeps the most common DNA and genes. The sample yields over 80,000 distinct CDR3 sequences; more than 10% were counted once. The ten largest make up around 4.8% of the sample. This specimen consisted of whole blood, obtained at baseline. All receptors derive from an adult who was a healthcare worker with PCR-confirmed SARS-CoV-2 infection or an uninfected control (not recorded which).

The chain links TRBV7-9 to TRBJ2-1; D tentatively fits TRBD1 or TRBD2 (5 bases each). The ends were cut back, 2 bases at V and 5 bases at J, with 13 bases in the middle. This CDR3 has 15 amino acids. CDR1 is SEHNR, CDR2 FQNEAQ, per germline (reference sequence). The CDR3 bases are TGTGCCAGCAGCTTAAATAGGGGACGGGACAATGAGCAGTTCTTC. This sequence encodes CASSLNRGRDNEQFF.

The rearrangement links TRBV4-1 to TRBJ1-1; D gene uncertain. This CDR3 region has 15 residues. Germline-derived CDR1 and CDR2 are MGHRA and YSYEKL. Trimming shortened V by 8 bases and J by 2 bases, and 18 bases separated the two germline ends. The CDR3 region has the DNA TGCGCCAGCGGCCCCCCGACACCCCTAAACACTGAAGCTTTCTTT. Its protein is CASGPPTPLNTEAFF.

This clonotype was picked up a small number of times. This chain uses TRBV24-1 with TRBJ1-2; D remains ambiguous. V lost 4 bases, J lost 3 bases, and 8 bases lay in between. The CDR3 totals 13 residues. Looked up from germline, CDR1 is KGHDR and CDR2 is SFDVKD. This CDR3 is CATSDPQYYGYTF. As DNA, the CDR3 is TGTGCCACCAGTGACCCACAGTACTATGGCTACACCTTC.

V and J are TRBV7-9 and TRBJ2-2; 7 positions agree with TRBD2. CDR3 length: 12 amino acids. The germline V gene has CDR1 SEHNR and CDR2 FQNEAQ (reference sequence). After removal of 1 base from V and 10 bases from J, the junction contained 0 bases not matched to a gene. The CDR3 bases are TGTGCCAGCAGCTTAGGACTAGCGGAGCTGTTTTTT. As protein: CASSLGLAELFF.

This clonotype came up many times. This sequence joins TRBV29-1 and TRBJ2-1; tentative D call: TRBD1 (5 bases). The CDR3 runs to 11 residues. Trimming took off 4 bases at V and 4 bases at J, with 5 bases between the two ends. The germline gives CDR1 SQVTM, CDR2 ANQGSEA. The CDR3 reads CSVAGYNEQFF. CDR3 sequence (DNA): TGCAGCGTTGCAGGGTACAATGAGCAGTTCTTC.

This clonotype was counted only a few times. V and J are TRBV5-1 and TRBJ2-7; a weak D match, TRBD1 (6 bases). CDR3 size: 15 residues. CDR1 is SGHRS, CDR2 YFSETQ, per germline. V shed 4 bases and J shed 0 bases, with 14 bases lying between them. As DNA, the CDR3 is TGCGCCAGCAGCCCGGGACATTCTGACTCCTACGAGCAGTACTTC. This encodes CASSPGHSDSYEQYF.

This clonotype appeared many times. The chain employs TRBV5-1 and TRBJ2-3; D ambiguous. V dropped 0 bases and J dropped 0 bases, with 5 bases sitting between them. Germline CDR1 reads SGHRS; CDR2 reads YFSETQ. This CDR3 is built from 14 residues. The CDR3 region is CASSLGDSTDTQYF. CDR3 DNA: TGCGCCAGCAGCTTGGGAGACAGCACAGATACGCAGTATTTT.

In its sample, this clonotype was seen many times. The rearrangement joins TRBV7-6 to TRBJ2-1; D unresolved. Trimming removed 6 bases at V and 6 bases at J, with 18 bases between. Germline CDR1 reads SGHVS; CDR2 reads FNYEAQ. The length of the CDR3 is 15 residues. CDR3 sequence reads: CASRKSLTPGNEQFF. Here the CDR3 DNA reads TGTGCCAGCAGGAAATCACTTACCCCTGGCAATGAGCAGTTCTTC.

This chain joins TRBV7-9 and TRBJ2-3; D is perhaps TRBD1 or TRBD2 (5 bases each). Germline V gene sequence: CDR1 SEHNR, CDR2 FQNEAQ (reference sequence). The germline V and J ends were trimmed by 3 bases and 2 bases, with 9 bases remaining between them. There are 14 residues in the CDR3. The CDR3 nucleotides read TGTGCCAGCAGCTTCGGGGCCGTCACAGATACGCAGTATTTT. It yields the protein CASSFGAVTDTQYF.

This clonotype came up many times. The chain carries TRBV5-1 and TRBJ1-3; D remains unclear. This CDR3 comprises 14 residues. From germline, CDR1 is SGHRS and CDR2 YFSETQ. Deletions cut 4 bases from V and 4 bases from J, with 12 bases between. The CDR3 coding sequence is TGCGCCAGCAGCCCTGGAGGTGCCGGAAACACCATATATTTT. This codes for CASSPGGAGNTIYF.

The sample holds many counts of this clonotype. The chain links TRBV7-6 to TRBJ2-1; TRBD1 might be the D (6 bases). The CDR3 is 14 amino acids. Trimming cost V 5 bases and J 2 bases, with 10 bases left between them. From germline, CDR1 is SGHVS and CDR2 FNYEAQ. Written as DNA, the CDR3 is TGTGCCAGCAGCCTTCGGACAGCCTACAATGAGCAGTTCTTC. It encodes CASSLRTAYNEQFF.

In its sample, this clonotype was seen many times. The chain joins TRBV12-5 to TRBJ1-1, with a tentative D call TRBD1 (5 bases). Trimming removed 7 bases from V and 4 bases from J, with 16 bases in between. Germline CDR1 and CDR2: LGHNT and FRNRAP. This CDR3 region has 14 residues. Here the CDR3 DNA reads TGTGCTAGTGTTCCTGGACTGGGACCCACTGAAGCTTTCTTT. Translated: CASVPGLGPTEAFF.

This clonotype has more than one count but fewer than ten. This chain links TRBV5-1 with TRBJ2-5, with D possibly TRBD1 on 6 matching bases. This CDR3 comprises 13 residues. Trimming pared 3 bases from V and 4 bases from J, leaving 10 bases between. The germline V gene has CDR1 SGHRS and CDR2 YFSETQ. As DNA, the CDR3 is TGCGCCAGCAGCTCTAGAGGGGGAGAGACCCAGTACTTC. It is translated as CASSSRGGETQYF.

The CDR3 loop reads CASSYTVGGDTQYF. For the CDR3, the DNA is TGTGCCAGCAGTTACACCGTCGGGGGAGATACGCAGTATTTT. The chain couples TRBV6-6 to TRBJ2-3; D may be TRBD2 (6 bases). The CDR3 is 14 residues long. V lost 2 bases to trimming and J lost 5 bases, with 11 bases between them. CDR1 MNHNY and CDR2 SVGAGI come from the germline V gene (reference sequence).

This clonotype was detected ten times or more. This chain joins TRBV5-1 and TRBJ2-1; 11 nucleotides align to TRBD2. Trimming removed 1 base from V and 4 bases from J; junction bases left unmatched: 4. The CDR3 totals 16 residues. CDR1 is SGHRS, CDR2 YFSETQ, per germline. CDR3 nucleotides: TGCGCCAGCAGCTTGACTAGCGGGAGTGGTTACAATGAGCAGTTCTTC. Translated: CASSLTSGSGYNEQFF.

This clonotype was detected many times. V and J are TRBV7-3 and TRBJ2-3, with D perhaps matching TRBD2 (6 bases). The germline V gene encodes CDR1 SGHTA and CDR2 FQGTGA. This CDR3 is 15 amino acids long. Trimming shortened V by 2 bases and J by 3 bases, and 12 bases separated the two germline ends. The CDR3 nucleotides are TGTGCCAGCAGCTTACGTGGGAGCGGGACAGATACGCAGTATTTT. Amino acids: CASSLRGSGTDTQYF.

The gene calls are TRBV12-5 and TRBJ1-4, with D possibly matching TRBD1 (6 bases). The CDR3 is 14 amino acids. V lost 4 bases and J 5 bases, leaving 11 bases between the germline ends. Germline lookup yields CDR1 LGHNT and CDR2 FRNRAP. The CDR3 spells CASGWGTPNEKLFF. CDR3 DNA sequence: TGTGCTAGTGGTTGGGGGACACCGAATGAAAAACTGTTTTTT.

This clonotype showed up just a few times. This chain links TRBV9 with TRBJ2-1; D gene uncertain. Germline V lookup: CDR1 SGDLS, CDR2 YYNGEE. The CDR3 contains 13 residues. The V and J ends lost 1 base and 5 bases respectively, with 7 bases between them. Here the CDR3 reads CASSVRAHNEQFF. The CDR3 coding sequence is TGTGCCAGCAGCGTAAGGGCCCACAATGAGCAGTTCTTC. Full variable domain (missing parts from reference TRBV9 and TRBJ2-1): DSGVTQTPKHLITATGQRVTLRCSPRSGDLSVYWYQQSLDQGLQFLIQYYNGEERAKGNILERFSAQQFPDLHSELNLSSLELGDSALYFCASSVRAHNEQFFGPGTRLTVL.

At least ten counts were recorded for this clonotype. The gene calls are TRBV20-1 and TRBJ1-2; D might be TRBD1 (6 bases). This CDR3 contains 13 residues. V dropped 5 bases and J dropped 8 bases, with 18 bases sitting between them. Germline values: CDR1 DFQATT, CDR2 SNEGSKA (reference sequence). CDR3 bases: TGCAGTGCTGCCAAGCAGGGGTCGATAGGCTACACCTTC. Translating it yields CSAAKQGSIGYTF.

Only a few counts were recorded for this clonotype. This rearrangement joins TRBV5-4 to TRBJ2-3; TRBD2 aligns across 13 bases. With 4 bases clipped from V and 7 bases from J, the junction kept 15 bases outside the gene matches. In germline, CDR1 is SGHNT, CDR2 YYREEE (reference sequence). The CDR3 length is 18 residues. CDR3 nucleotide sequence: TGTGCCAGCAGCCTTCCCGGGGAAGGACTAGCGGGAGTAAATACGCAGTATTTT. Its translation: CASSLPGEGLAGVNTQYF.

This clonotype was seen many times. V and J are TRBV29-1 and TRBJ2-3; D call uncertain. V gave up 2 bases and J gave up 0 bases, with 15 bases separating them. This CDR3 spans 16 amino acids. CDR1 and CDR2 from the germline V gene are SQVTM and ANQGSEA. CDR3 nucleotide sequence: TGCAGCGTTGAACCCCGGTCGGGTAGGAGCACAGATACGCAGTATTTT. Its protein product is CSVEPRSGRSTDTQYF.